The present T cell receptor (beta chain) was sequenced within a study of OX40 agonist ivuxolimab in advanced cancers. Overall study results and limits: CD8+ T cells showed, on average, more clonal expansion than CD4+ cells.

Turning to this clone: Its antigen remains unknown.

Looked up from germline, CDR1 is MNHEY and CDR2 is SMNVEV (reference sequence). J was trimmed by 3 bases and V by 8 bases; bases with no gene match: 13. The CDR3 length is 15 residues. Sequencing was performed with immunoSEQ multiplex PCR; in TCRdb, only in-frame clones are kept and a portion is missing. The sample consists of nearly 65,000 clones, about 91% of them appearing once. This specimen consisted of CD4+ or CD8+ T cells sorted from blood, obtained in a trial of the OX40 agonist ivuxolimab. The chain carries TRBV27 and TRBJ2-7; 7 nucleotides line up with TRBD2. The receptor was derived from an adult with an advanced solid tumor such as melanoma, head and neck, liver or kidney cancer. The chain's CDR3 is CASYTTQRGGYEQYV. The DNA of the CDR3 is TGTGCCAGCTATACCACGCAGCGGGGAGGCTACGAGCAGTACGTC.